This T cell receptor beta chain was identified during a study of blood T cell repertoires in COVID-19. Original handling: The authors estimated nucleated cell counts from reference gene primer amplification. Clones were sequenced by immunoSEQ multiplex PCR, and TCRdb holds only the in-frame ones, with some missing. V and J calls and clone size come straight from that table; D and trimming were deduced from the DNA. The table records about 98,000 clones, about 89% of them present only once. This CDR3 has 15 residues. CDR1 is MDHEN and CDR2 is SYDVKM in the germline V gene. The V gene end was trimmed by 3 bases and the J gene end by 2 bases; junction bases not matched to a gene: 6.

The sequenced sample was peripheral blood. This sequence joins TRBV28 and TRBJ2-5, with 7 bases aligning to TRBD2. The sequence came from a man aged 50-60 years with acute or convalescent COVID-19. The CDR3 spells CASSFSGGSQETQYF. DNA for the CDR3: TGTGCCAGCAGTTTCAGTGGCGGGAGTCAAGAGACCCAGTACTTC.